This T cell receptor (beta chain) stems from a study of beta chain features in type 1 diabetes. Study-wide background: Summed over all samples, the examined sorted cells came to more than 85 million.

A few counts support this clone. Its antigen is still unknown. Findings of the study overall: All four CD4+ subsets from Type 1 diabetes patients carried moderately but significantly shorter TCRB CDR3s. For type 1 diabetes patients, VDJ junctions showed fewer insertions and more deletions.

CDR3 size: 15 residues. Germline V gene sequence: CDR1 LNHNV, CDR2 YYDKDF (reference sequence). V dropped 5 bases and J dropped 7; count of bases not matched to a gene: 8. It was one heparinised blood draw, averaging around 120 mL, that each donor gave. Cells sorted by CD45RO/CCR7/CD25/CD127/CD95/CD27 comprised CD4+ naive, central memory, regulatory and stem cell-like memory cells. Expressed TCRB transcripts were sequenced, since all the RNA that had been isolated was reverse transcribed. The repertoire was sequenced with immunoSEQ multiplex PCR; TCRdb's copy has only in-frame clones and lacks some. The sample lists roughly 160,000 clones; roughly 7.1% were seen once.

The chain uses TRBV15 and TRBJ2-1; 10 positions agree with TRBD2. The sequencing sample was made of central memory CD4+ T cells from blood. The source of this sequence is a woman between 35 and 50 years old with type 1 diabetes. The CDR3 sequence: CATSGRASGSNEQFF. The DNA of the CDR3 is TGTGCCACCAGCGGGCGGGCTAGCGGGAGTAATGAGCAGTTCTTC.